Listed below are T cell receptor beta chains from one sample, sequenced in a study of a mutant IDH1 vaccine in newly diagnosed glioma. Their recognized antigens are unknown. Here immunoSEQ multiplex PCR was the method, and the copy in TCRdb shows in-frame clones only, minus some. The sample includes about 28,000 clones, roughly 87% of them seen just once. The sequences come from peripheral blood mononuclear cells (PBMCs), collected from a glioma patient whose treatment included an IDH1 peptide vaccine. These TCRs come from a woman aged 40 to 55 with glioma. Some clones in this sample may be carry-over from other donors' samples. CDR3s include the opening cysteine and the closing phenylalanine or tryptophan. D genes are given only for firm matches. Size tells how often a clone was seen (once, few, many) or the class of an expanded clone, and some rows leave it out.

>.|TRBV15|TRBJ1-4|.
TGTGCCACCTCCCGACAGGACGCAACTAATGAAAAACTGTTTTTT
CATSRQDATNEKLFF
>.|TRBV4-3|TRBJ2-2|.
TGCGCCAGCAGCCAAGATTCGGGGGCCGGGGAGCTGTTTTTT
CASSQDSGAGELFF
>TRBD1|TRBV7-2|TRBJ2-7|few
TGTGCCAGCAGCGGACGACAGGGCGGCGAGCAGTACTTC
CASSGRQGGEQYF
>.|TRBV28|TRBJ1-1|.
TGTGCCAGCAGTTTTCAACGCAGGGGAACTGAAGCTTTCTTT
CASSFQRRGTEAFF
>.|TRBV18|TRBJ1-1|few
TGTGCCAGCTCACCACTCTTTCCTGAAGCTTTCTTT
CASSPLFPEAFF
>.|TRBV4-3|TRBJ1-1|.
TGCGCCAGCAGCCAAGGAGCAGCAGGAATGAACACTGAAGCTTTCTTT
CASSQGAAGMNTEAFF
>.|TRBV18|TRBJ2-5|.
TGTGCCAGCTCACCCCAGCGGAGGCGGGAGACCCAGTACTTC
CASSPQRRRETQYF
>.|TRBV7-2|TRBJ1-6|.
TGTGCCAGCAGCCCCCTGACAGGACTAATTAATTCACCCCTCCACTTT
CASSPLTGLINSPLHF
>TRBD2|TRBV5-1|TRBJ2-3|.
TGCGCCAGCAGCTTACGAGCGGGAGGGATAACAGATACGCAGTATTTT
CASSLRAGGITDTQYF
>.|TRBV7-2|TRBJ2-5|.
TGTGCCGGCAAGCCCCCTAGGAGGCATAAAGAGACCCAGTACTTC
CAGKPPRRHKETQYF
>.|TRBV7-3|TRBJ2-2|.
TGTGCCAGCAGCTTATTAGGGGGCGGGGAGCTGTTTTTT
CASSLLGGGELFF
>.|TRBV28|TRBJ2-7|.
TGTGCCAGCAGCTCGGACGAGCAGTACTTC
CASSSDEQYF
>.|TRBV7-8|TRBJ2-7|medium-sized
TGTGCCAGCAGCTTCAAACGGACAGCCGCCTACGAGCAGTACTTC
CASSFKRTAAYEQYF
>TRBD2|TRBV2|TRBJ2-1|.
TGTGCCAGCAGGACCGGGACTACGGGGTTCTTC
CASRTGTTGFF
>.|TRBV11-2|TRBJ2-7|once
TGTGCCAGCAGTGCGGAGGACCTTTACGAGCAGTACTTC
CASSAEDLYEQYF
>TRBD2|TRBV13|TRBJ2-7|.
TGTGCCAGCAGCTTGGAGCGGGAGGGCCTCTACGAGCAGTACTTC
CASSLEREGLYEQYF
>TRBD1|TRBV7-8|TRBJ1-2|few
TGTGCCACCGCGGGACAGGGGGCTCTTTATGGCTACACCTTC
CATAGQGALYGYTF
>.|TRBV7-9|TRBJ2-3|.
TGTGCCAGCAGCGGCGCCGTTAGGAACGCGCCCCCCACAGATACGCAGTATTTT
CASSGAVRNAPPTDTQYF
>TRBD1|TRBV5-5|TRBJ1-5|few
TGTGCCAGCAGCTTCTGGTCGACAGGGTTGGGAAATCAGCCCCAGCATTTT
CASSFWSTGLGNQPQHF
>TRBD1|TRBV6-5|TRBJ1-6|.
TGTGCCAGCAGACGGGACAGGACCAATTCACCCCTCCACTTT
CASRRDRTNSPLHF
>TRBD1|TRBV5-1|TRBJ2-6|.
TGCGCCAGCAGCTTGAACAGGGGAATATCTGGGGCCAACGTCCTGACTTTC
CASSLNRGISGANVLTF
>.|TRBV4-3|TRBJ2-7|.
TGCGCCAGCAGCCAAGGTCCAAGGACCCTCCACTACGAGCAGTACTTC
CASSQGPRTLHYEQYF
>TRBD1|TRBV10-3|TRBJ1-1|.
TGTGCCACCACAGGGGGCGGCGGGACTGAAGCTTTCTTT
CATTGGGGTEAFF
>.|TRBV29-1|TRBJ1-5|.
TGCAGCGTCGGAGAAGAACAGCCCCAGCATTTT
CSVGEEQPQHF
>.|TRBV7-2|TRBJ2-2|.
TGTGCCAGCAGGGGCCTCCCCGGGGAGCTGTTTTTT
CASRGLPGELFF
>.|TRBV27|TRBJ1-1|.
TGTGCCAGCAGTCCCCTGGCAGGGCTGCGCACTGAAGCTTTCTTT
CASSPLAGLRTEAFF
>.|TRBV6-6|TRBJ2-7|.
TGTGCCAGCAGTTACCCTCCCCAGATTAGCTCCTACGAGCAGTACTTC
CASSYPPQISSYEQYF
>.|TRBV27|TRBJ2-2|once
TGTGCCAGCAGTTTTGGAAGCCCCGGGGAGCTGTTTTTT
CASSFGSPGELFF
>.|TRBV19|TRBJ1-2|.
TGTGCCAGTAGTATGTGGGGGCTATCGGAAGCTAACTATGGCTACACCTTC
CASSMWGLSEANYGYTF
>.|TRBV6-5|TRBJ1-4|.
TGTGCCACCTTATACAGGGAGCTAGTGTTTTTT
CATLYRELVFF
>TRBD1|TRBV19|TRBJ1-2|.
TGTGCCAGTAGCTCCCTCTCCCGGGACAGGGGGCTTGGCTACACCTTC
CASSSLSRDRGLGYTF
>.|TRBV7-9|TRBJ1-1|.
TGTGCCAGCAGCCTACGGGACCGGAACACTGAAGCTTTCTTT
CASSLRDRNTEAFF